The 31 T cell receptor beta chains presented below share a single source sample, sequenced in a study of vaccination effects on CD4 cells after COVID-19. This table comes from immunoSEQ multiplex PCR, and its TCRdb copy is limited to in-frame clones, with some not included. The sample lists 55,000 or so clones; roughly 70% were seen once. Their antigens remain unidentified. Sequencing in the ViraFEST assay came after antigen-specific CD4+ T cells had been expanded with viral peptide pools, which were used to stimulate PBMC. Following a roughly 11-day culture, CD4+ T cells were purified. Absence of prior SARS-CoV-2 infection characterized the vaccine recipients, who showed negative nucleocapsid antibodies. Material: CD4+ T cells from PBMCs cultured with SARS-CoV-2 spike peptides, obtained before COVID-19 vaccination. Receptors originate from a human donor who received a COVID-19 vaccine.

The J gene is TRBJ1-1, the V gene TRBV20-1; D remains ambiguous. Between the trimmed V and J ends, which lost 2 bases and 7 bases, there was a span of 8 bases. Per germline, CDR1 DFQATT and CDR2 SNEGSKA (reference sequence). This CDR3 is built from 11 residues. This CDR3 reads CSARPDLEAFF. CDR3 nucleotide sequence: TGCAGTGCTAGACCTGATCTTGAAGCTTTCTTT.

This sequence joins TRBV19 and TRBJ1-6, with 9 bases fitting TRBD1. Germline V CDR1 and CDR2: LNHDA, SQIVND (reference sequence). CDR3 length: 17 amino acids. V lost 6 bases, J lost 11 bases, and 17 bases stayed unmatched. DNA for the CDR3: TGTGCCAGTAGGGGAGAGGCCGGGACAGGGACATGGCCACCCCTCCACTTT. Residues: CASRGEAGTGTWPPLHF.

The chain recombines TRBV6-1 with TRBJ2-7, with D possibly TRBD2 on 7 matching bases. The CDR3 length is 19 residues. Germline values: CDR1 MNHNS, CDR2 SASEGT. V lost 4 bases and J lost 2, with 27 bases in between. The CDR3, as DNA: TGTGCCAGCAGTGGAGTTACAGGGCTCGGGGGGCGTCCTCCCTACGAGCAGTACTTC. Protein: CASSGVTGLGGRPPYEQYF.

This clone was counted a single time. This chain links TRBV5-4 with TRBJ2-3; 11 bases align to TRBD2. The CDR3 contains 18 residues. V lost 1 base to trimming and J lost 0 bases; unmatched junction nucleotides: 7. Per germline, CDR1 SGHNT and CDR2 YYREEE (reference sequence). CDR3 loop: CASSLRTSGRPSTDTQYF. The CDR3 DNA sequence: TGTGCCAGCAGCTTGCGGACTAGCGGGCGTCCTAGCACAGATACGCAGTATTTT.

In this sample, this clone turned up once. The J gene is TRBJ2-1, the V gene TRBV25-1, with 7 bases aligning to TRBD2. This CDR3 spans 14 amino acids. Germline values: CDR1 MGHDK, CDR2 SYGVNS. V trimming: 3 bases; J trimming: 10 bases; junction bases outside the gene matches: 9. In DNA, the CDR3 is TGTGCCAGCAGTGAGGGCGGGAGATTTAAGGAGCAGTTCTTC. Encoded protein: CASSEGGRFKEQFF.

This clone has only one observation. The genes are TRBV6-1 and TRBJ1-2; D may be TRBD1 (5 bases). The CDR3 has 16 residues. Germline V CDR1 and CDR2: MNHNS, SASEGT. Trimming took 3 bases from V and 4 from J, leaving 18 bases between them. The CDR3 here is CASSDWSRSDSYGYTF. The DNA for the CDR3 is TGTGCCAGCAGTGATTGGTCCCGATCAGACAGCTATGGCTACACCTTC.

This clone was picked up one time. V is TRBV14 and J is TRBJ2-1; D might be TRBD2 (6 bases). Trimming shortened V by 1 base and J by 8 bases, and 18 bases separated the two germline ends. The CDR3 spans 16 residues. Germline V gene sequence: CDR1 SGHDN, CDR2 FVKESK. Here the CDR3 reads CASSQGWLAFSDEQFF. The CDR3 DNA follows: TGTGCCAGCAGCCAAGGGTGGCTAGCGTTCTCGGATGAGCAGTTCTTC. Using reference TRBV14 and TRBJ2-1 for the parts outside the CDR3, the full variable domain is EAGVTQFPSHSVIEKGQTVTLRCDPISGHDNLYWYRRVMGKEIKFLLHFVKESKQDESGMPNNRFLAERTGGTYSTLKVQPAELEDSGVYFCASSQGWLAFSDEQFFGPGTRLTVL.

The V call is TRBV27, the J call TRBJ2-3; TRBD2 matches 7 bases. This CDR3 comprises 15 residues. V trimming: 4 bases; J trimming: 4 bases; junction bases outside the gene matches: 8. The germline gives CDR1 MNHEY, CDR2 SMNVEV (reference sequence). The CDR3 DNA reads as TGTGCCAGCAGTTCGGGGCTAGCGGTGTCAGATACGCAGTATTTT. Translation: CASSSGLAVSDTQYF.

The V call is TRBV9, the J call TRBJ1-2; 9 bases agree with TRBD1. Germline V CDR1 and CDR2: SGDLS, YYNGEE. This CDR3 has 15 residues. The trim removed 1 base at V and 10 bases at J, leaving 11 bases unmatched. CDR3 amino acids: CASSVPLAGTGYYTF. The CDR3 bases are TGTGCCAGCAGCGTACCTCTGGCCGGGACAGGGTACTACACCTTC.

The chain recombines TRBV18 with TRBJ2-7; 7 bases agree with TRBD1. The V segment lost 3 bases and the J segment 3 bases; nucleotides outside the gene matches: 5. Looked up from germline, CDR1 is KGHSH and CDR2 is LQKENI. The CDR3 is 14 amino acids. CDR3 residues: CASSPRSGGYEQYF. CDR3 in DNA: TGTGCCAGCTCACCCCGGTCAGGGGGCTACGAGCAGTACTTC.

V usage is TRBV19 and J usage is TRBJ2-7, with 8 bases lining up with TRBD1. CDR3 length: 16 amino acids. Per germline, CDR1 LNHDA and CDR2 SQIVND (reference sequence). V trimming: 6 bases; J trimming: 1 base; junction bases outside the gene matches: 11. DNA of the CDR3: TGTGCCAGTAGCCCTCTGGTTGGACAGGGTTCCTACGAGCAGTACTTC. Its translation: CASSPLVGQGSYEQYF. Full variable domain (rest looked up from reference TRBV19 and TRBJ2-7): DGGITQSPKYLFRKEGQNVTLSCEQNLNHDAMYWYRQDPGQGLRLIYYSQIVNDFQKGDIAEGYSVSREKKESFPLTVTSAQKNPTAFYLCASSPLVGQGSYEQYFGPGTRLTVT.

This chain uses TRBV5-6 with TRBJ1-2; D unclear. Germline V gene data show CDR1 as SGHDT and CDR2 as YYEEEE. The CDR3 is made up of 13 amino acids. V shed 1 base and J shed 5 bases, with 9 bases lying between them. Written as DNA, the CDR3 is TGTGCCAGCAGCTTGCGGACTCCTTATGGCTACACCTTC. Residues: CASSLRTPYGYTF.

This clone was seen repeatedly, ten times or more. CDR3 coding DNA: TGTGCCAGCAGTGAAGTGGGAGGGGGAAGAGGCAATCAGCCCCAGCATTTT. Translated: CASSEVGGGRGNQPQHF. J is TRBJ1-5 and V is TRBV6-1; D may be TRBD1 (6 bases). The CDR3 has 17 residues. V lost 1 base and J lost 2, with 15 bases in between. The germline gives CDR1 MNHNS, CDR2 SASEGT.

This clone was seen more than once but under ten times. V and J are TRBV5-1 and TRBJ1-6; no definite D call. Germline CDR1 SGHRS, CDR2 YFSETQ. CDR3 length equals 15 residues. V was trimmed by 1 base and J by 7 bases, leaving 12 bases between them. CDR3 sequence (DNA): TGCGCCAGCAGCTTGAGTAACCCCAGGAATTCACCCCTCCACTTT. This codes for CASSLSNPRNSPLHF.

This chain uses TRBV11-2 with TRBJ2-7, with 9 bases that match TRBD2. The CDR3 contains 15 residues. Germline V lookup: CDR1 SGHAT, CDR2 FQNNGV. V lost 3 bases, J lost 5 bases, and 8 bases stayed unmatched. The CDR3 nucleotides are TGTGCCAGCAGCTTGGCGGGAGGGCCAGGAAACGAGCAGTACTTC. Protein sequence: CASSLAGGPGNEQYF.

CDR3 sequence reads: CASSGGPNSGANVLTF. The CDR3 bases are TGTGCCAGCAGCGGGGGCCCCAACTCTGGGGCCAACGTCCTGACTTTC. The V call is TRBV9, the J call TRBJ2-6; tentatively, D is TRBD1 (5 bases). Germline lookup yields CDR1 SGDLS and CDR2 YYNGEE. Trimming removed 3 bases at V and 0 bases at J, with 10 bases between. This CDR3 is 16 amino acids long.

V usage is TRBV4-1 and J usage is TRBJ2-2; a weak D match, TRBD1 (5 bases). Trimming took off 1 base at V and 7 bases at J, with 13 bases between the two ends. From germline, CDR1 is MGHRA and CDR2 YSYEKL. The CDR3 totals 15 residues. This CDR3 is CASSQVRQGIGELFF. Here the CDR3 DNA reads TGCGCCAGCAGCCAAGTGCGTCAGGGTATCGGGGAGCTGTTTTTT.

V and J are TRBV3-1 (or the pseudogene TRBV3-2) and TRBJ1-3; 7 bases match TRBD1. The CDR3 loop spans 15 amino acids. The V and J ends lost 6 bases and 0 bases, in that order; junction bases with no gene match: 5. CDR1 LGHDT and CDR2 YNNKEL come from the germline V gene (reference sequence). As DNA, the CDR3 is TGTGCCAGCAGTTGGGACAGCGGCTCTGGAAACACCATATATTTT. It encodes CASSWDSGSGNTIYF.

This chain joins TRBV2 and TRBJ2-7, with 12 bases identical to TRBD1. The germline CDR1 and CDR2 sequences are SNHLY and FYNNEI. The V and J ends lost 7 bases and 6 bases, in that order; junction bases with no gene match: 4. This CDR3 contains 13 residues. CDR3 loop: CASNRDRGREQYF. Written as DNA, the CDR3 is TGTGCCAGCAACCGGGACAGGGGGCGCGAGCAGTACTTC.

The chain is built from TRBV12-5 and TRBJ1-1; possible D gene TRBD1, 5 bases. The CDR3 is 12 residues long. Trimming left V 3 bases short and J 7 bases short, with 9 bases between. Germline loops: CDR1 LGHNT, CDR2 FRNRAP. CDR3: CASGFSGNEAFF. CDR3 sequence (DNA): TGTGCTAGTGGTTTTTCAGGGAATGAAGCTTTCTTT.

The CDR3 sequence is CASRIALAGTGELFF. Here the CDR3 DNA reads TGTGCCAGCAGGATAGCACTAGCGGGAACCGGGGAGCTGTTTTTT. This chain uses TRBV28 with TRBJ2-2, with TRBD2 identical over 10 bases. After removal of 6 bases from V and 5 bases from J, the junction contained 6 bases not matched to a gene. The CDR3 runs 15 residues. Germline V lookup: CDR1 MDHEN, CDR2 SYDVKM.

This chain uses TRBV6-1 with TRBJ1-1; TRBD1 might be the D (5 bases). V was pared by 3 bases and J by 1 base, with 9 bases between. Germline values: CDR1 MNHNS, CDR2 SASEGT. The CDR3 totals 14 residues. As DNA, the CDR3 is TGTGCCAGCAGTGACAGGGCAGCGAACACTGAAGCTTTCTTT. Translation gives CASSDRAANTEAFF.

The chain joins TRBV20-1 to TRBJ2-1; D is unresolved. Germline-derived CDR1 and CDR2 are DFQATT and SNEGSKA (reference sequence). With 5 bases removed from V and 9 bases from J, the gap between germline ends came to 8 bases. The CDR3 runs 10 residues. The CDR3 sequence: CSAEIIEQFF. Written as DNA, the CDR3 is TGCAGTGCTGAAATTATTGAGCAGTTCTTC.

The table lists this clone with a few counts. The chain carries TRBV27 and TRBJ1-2; 10 nucleotides match TRBD1. CDR3 length equals 15 residues. Germline V gene lookup returns CDR1 MNHEY and CDR2 SMNVEV (reference sequence). Unmatched junction bases numbered 4, after V lost 5 bases and J lost 1 base. This CDR3 reads CASSPRDRGNYGYTF. In DNA form, the CDR3 reads TGTGCCAGCAGTCCCCGGGACAGGGGTAACTATGGCTACACCTTC.

This chain connects TRBV7-2 to TRBJ1-1; tentatively, D is TRBD1 (6 bases). The CDR3 spans 14 residues. The V end lost 6 bases, the J end lost 5 bases, and 16 bases lay between the germline ends. The germline V gene has CDR1 SGHTA and CDR2 FQGNSA. The CDR3 sequence: CASRQGAGGTEAFF. CDR3 DNA sequence: TGTGCCAGCAGACAGGGAGCCGGTGGAACTGAAGCTTTCTTT.

This clone was found a few times. The chain combines TRBV27 with TRBJ1-6; no firm D call. Germline CDR1 and CDR2: MNHEY and SMNVEV (reference sequence). V lost 2 bases and J lost 7, with 9 bases in between. This CDR3 is built from 14 residues. The CDR3 spells CASSLVGLNSPLHF. The CDR3 nucleotides read TGTGCCAGCAGTTTAGTAGGGTTGAATTCACCCCTCCACTTT.

The chain employs TRBV11-2 and TRBJ2-2; D unclear. V was trimmed by 0 bases and J by 5 bases, leaving 10 bases between them. The CDR3 is 15 amino acids. Germline values: CDR1 SGHAT, CDR2 FQNNGV. The CDR3 bases are TGTGCCAGCAGCTTAGATCCAGTACCAACCGGGGAGCTGTTTTTT. Encoded protein: CASSLDPVPTGELFF.

This clone occurred once. The chain has TRBV19 and TRBJ1-3; TRBD1 agrees at 8 bases. J gave up 4 bases and V 6 bases, and 5 bases lay outside the gene matches. CDR1 and CDR2 (germline): LNHDA, SQIVND (reference sequence). This CDR3 is built from 14 residues. The CDR3 DNA reads as TGTGCCAGTAGACCGACAGGGGCGGGAAACACCATATATTTT. It specifies CASRPTGAGNTIYF.

The chain has TRBV5-4 and TRBJ2-7; TRBD1 matches at 9 bases. Germline lookup yields CDR1 SGHNT and CDR2 YYREEE (reference sequence). The CDR3 extends over 13 amino acids. The junction had 9 bases not matched to a gene; V was cut back by 7 bases and J by 7 bases. CDR3 nucleotide sequence: TGTGCCAGCGGATACAGGGGGCCGGGGGAGCAGTACTTC. Residues: CASGYRGPGEQYF.

This clone was seen only a few times. The chain employs TRBV19 and TRBJ1-2; D gene unclear. V lost 4 bases and J lost 5, with 8 bases in between. This CDR3 has 12 residues. Germline CDR1 LNHDA, CDR2 SQIVND (reference sequence). The CDR3 sequence is CASSTGPYGYTF. The CDR3 DNA is TGTGCCAGTAGTACCGGACCTTATGGCTACACCTTC.

This clone was seen only a few times. This chain links TRBV21-1 with TRBJ1-5. TRBV21-1 has pseudogene status. The CDR3 has 12 amino acids. In DNA, the CDR3 is TGTGCCAGCAGTTACCCCGATCAGCCCCAGCATTTT. As protein: CASSYPDQPQHF.